What follows are 12 T cell receptor beta chains derived from one specimen sequenced in a study of T cells in women clearing cervical HPV infection (dated by TCRdb to 2016 to 2018). Receptors were amplified or captured by the immunoSEQ multiplex PCR assay. This immuneACCESS table, as held by TCRdb, lists in-frame sequences with V and J called but not all clones. Of the missing ones, under half trace to an unresolved V gene in checked studies; the others have no known cause. In this sample's table one finds more than 25,000 clones. The ten largest account for 7.8% of the sample. Sequencing was done on a sample of blood buffy coat. Source of these receptors: a woman between 18 and 70 years old with a cervical HPV16 infection that either progressed to CIN3+ or cleared (not recorded which).

A remark on this clone: Read coverage stops 3 residues before the CDR3 terminus; the germline J gene supplies the remainder. The chain uses TRBV6-2 or TRBV6-3 and TRBJ2-7; TRBD1 agrees at 8 bases. J was trimmed by 5 bases and V by 2 bases; bases with no gene match: 5. The CDR3 length is 14 residues. Germline CDR1 is MNHEY and CDR2 is SVGEGT. The CDR3: CASSYGAGGNEQYF. The CDR3 bases that were read are TGTGCCAGCAGTTACGGGGCAGGGGGCAACGAG.

A word on this clone: The read ends 3 residues before the CDR3 terminus; that terminus is restored from the germline J gene. The gene calls are TRBV5-4 and TRBJ2-5, with D unclear. Germline V gene sequence: CDR1 SGHNT, CDR2 YYREEE (reference sequence). The length of the CDR3 is 13 residues. Trimming stripped 0 bases from V and 1 base from J, with 4 bases between. The CDR3 is CASSLELQETQYF. The part of the CDR3 DNA that was read is TGTGCCAGCAGCTTGGAACTCCAAGAGACC.

As for this clone: The read terminates 3 residues before the CDR3 end, so the remaining end is supplied by the germline J gene. The rearrangement uses TRBV7-9 and TRBJ1-1, with D perhaps TRBD1 (5 bases). V dropped 5 bases and J dropped 4 bases, with 14 bases sitting between them. The V gene's germline CDR1 is SEHNR and CDR2 FQNEAQ (reference sequence). The CDR3 is made up of 14 amino acids. CDR3 residues: CASSPRQRSTEAFF. The CDR3 DNA, read in part, is TGTGCCAGCAGCCCGAGACAGAGATCCACTGAA.

Notes on this clone: The sequence runs out 3 residues before the end of the CDR3; the remainder is reconstructed from the germline J gene. The rearrangement joins TRBV5-4 to TRBJ2-3; 8 bases align to TRBD2. Trimming cost V 2 bases and J 2 bases; bases outside gene matches: 4. CDR1 is SGHNT and CDR2 is YYREEE in the germline V gene (reference sequence). This CDR3 region has 15 residues. The DNA read from the CDR3 is TGTGCCAGCAGCTTTCCGGGAGGGGTCACAGATACG. It yields the protein CASSFPGGVTDT. The complete CDR3 protein is CASSFPGGVTDTQYF.

Of note for this clone: The read gets to within 3 residues of the CDR3 end, and the germline J gene fills in the rest. This sequence joins TRBV5-1 and TRBJ2-3, with D perhaps TRBD2 (5 bases). Germline V gives CDR1 SGHRS, CDR2 YFSETQ. This CDR3 is 17 amino acids long. With 0 bases removed from V and 6 bases from J, the gap between germline ends came to 20 bases. Partial CDR3 DNA: TGCGCCAGCAGCTTGGGAATAGGTACGGGTTCGGGGGATACG. Protein sequence: CASSLGIGTGSGDT. The CDR3, in full, reads CASSLGIGTGSGDTQYF.

Points on this clone: The read finishes 3 residues shy of the CDR3 end, and the germline J gene is used to complete it. This chain uses TRBV19 with TRBJ2-3; TRBD2 matches 13 bases. V lost 5 bases to trimming and J lost 3 bases; unmatched junction nucleotides: 5. The germline V gene encodes CDR1 LNHDA and CDR2 SQIVND (reference sequence). The CDR3 has 16 amino acids. Partial CDR3 DNA: TGTGCCAGTAGTGTCGGGACTAGCGGGGAGACAGATACG. Translation gives CASSVGTSGETDT. The entire CDR3 reads CASSVGTSGETDTQYF.

A remark on this clone: The read is 3 residues too short to cover the CDR3 end, so that end is filled in from the germline J gene. The rearrangement links TRBV30 to TRBJ2-3, with D possibly being TRBD1 (5 bases). Germline V gene lookup returns CDR1 GTSNPN and CDR2 SVGIG (reference sequence). V was trimmed by 3 bases and J by 4 bases, leaving 11 bases between them. This CDR3 is built from 13 residues. CDR3 DNA (partial): TGTGCCTGGAGCGATTCAGGGTCAGATACG. It yields the protein CAWSDSGSDT. The entire CDR3 protein reads CAWSDSGSDTQYF.

This clone is medium-sized (0.01 to 0.1%) by frequency. The CDR3 end falls 3 residues outside the read, so it is completed with the germline J gene. This chain connects TRBV5-1 to TRBJ2-3; TRBD2 agrees at 11 bases. The CDR3 has 14 residues. Germline V gives CDR1 SGHRS, CDR2 YFSETQ. CDR3 amino acids: CASGGELAGDTQYF. The sequenced part of the CDR3 DNA is TGCGCCAGCGGAGGGGAACTAGCGGGAGACACG. Drawing the rest from reference TRBV5-1 and TRBJ2-3, the complete variable domain is KAGVTQTPRYLIKTRGQQVTLSCSPISGHRSVSWYQQTPGQGLQFLFEYFSETQRNKGNFPGRFSGRQFSNSRSEMNVSTLELGDSALYLCASGGELAGDTQYFGPGTRLTVL.

Note on this clone: The sequence runs out 3 residues before the end of the CDR3; the remainder is reconstructed from the germline J gene. The chain uses TRBV20-1 and TRBJ1-5, with 8 bases aligning to TRBD1. Losses at the gene ends were 4 bases for V and 5 bases for J; bases not matched to a gene: 7. The CDR3 consists of 14 residues. CDR1 is DFQATT and CDR2 is SNEGSKA in the germline V gene (reference sequence). Partial CDR3 DNA: TGCAGTGCTACGCCGGACAGGGCCGATCAGCCC. It specifies CSATPDRADQP. The CDR3 as a whole reads CSATPDRADQPQHF.

Regarding this clone: The read ends 3 residues shy of where the CDR3 ends; the end is completed using the germline J gene. The V and J genes are TRBV19 and TRBJ1-1; TRBD1 aligns across 7 bases. The J segment lost 1 base and the V segment lost 7 bases, leaving 3 bases of the junction unmatched. CDR1 is LNHDA, CDR2 SQIVND, per germline (reference sequence). This CDR3 region has 13 residues. CDR3 bases read: TGTGCCAGTAACAACAGGGGGAACACTGAA. Protein sequence: CASNNRGNTE. The CDR3 in full is CASNNRGNTEAFF.

In the case of this clone: Read data end 3 residues before the CDR3 end; the end is taken from the germline J gene. The chain joins TRBV7-6 to TRBJ2-3; D is unresolved. Germline V lookup: CDR1 SGHVS, CDR2 FNYEAQ. The CDR3 spans 15 residues. The chain's CDR3 is CASSLNVAVQETQYF. The sequenced part of the CDR3 DNA is TGTGCCAGCAGCTTAAATGTGGCAGTCCAAGAGACG. Filled out from reference TRBV7-6 and TRBJ2-3, the complete variable domain reads GAGVSQSPRYKVTKRGQDVALRCDPISGHVSLYWYRQALGQGPEFLTYFNYEAQQDKSGLPNDRFSAERPEGSISTLTIQRTEQRDSAMYRCASSLNVAVQETQYFGPGTRLTVL.

About this clone itself: The CDR3 is cut off 3 residues early in the read; its end comes from the germline J gene. This rearrangement joins TRBV7-9 to TRBJ1-2; tentative D call: TRBD1 (6 bases). Germline V CDR1 and CDR2: SEHNR, FQNEAQ (reference sequence). The CDR3 is 15 amino acids. CDR3 DNA (partial): TGTGCCAGCAGCGGATTGACAGGCCGAGTGGACGGC. This gives the protein CASSGLTGRVDG. The whole CDR3 protein is CASSGLTGRVDGYTF.